This TCR beta chain was retrieved from a study of OX40 agonist ivuxolimab in advanced cancers. Libraries were prepared by immunoSEQ multiplex PCR; TCRdb keeps only in-frame clonotypes and omits some of them. The sample includes under 80,000 clones, about 82% of them seen just once. Regarding this clone: The sample holds other DNA sequences that translate to the same CDR3.

This TCR was sampled from an adult with an advanced solid tumor such as melanoma, head and neck, liver or kidney cancer. The sample was CD4+ or CD8+ T cells sorted from blood, taken in a trial of the OX40 agonist ivuxolimab.

CDR3 nucleotides: TGCGCCAGCAGCGGAGGGACAGGGGGCTACCAAGAGACCCAGTACTTC. Residues: CASSGGTGGYQETQYF. The chain has TRBV5-1 and TRBJ2-5; 12 nucleotides match TRBD1. Germline CDR1 and CDR2: SGHRS and YFSETQ. CDR3 length: 16 residues. Losses at the gene ends were 4 bases for V and 0 bases for J; bases not matched to a gene: 4.